The 12 T cell receptor beta chains given below trace back to one sample, sequenced in a study of T cell repertoires in aging, cancer and after chemotherapy. TCR beta rearrangements were amplified from peripheral blood genomic DNA. Rearranged V-D-J TRB sequences were amplified with a mixed TRB-A/B primer pool. TCRdb independently ran MiXCR on the multiplex PCR reads; one entry per CDR3 protein. This table has 12,000 or so distinct CDR3 sequences, roughly 28% appearing once. The sequenced sample was blood. These receptors originate from a human donor in good health.

This clonotype is classed as medium-sized. The J gene is TRBJ2-7, the V gene TRBV6-5; no firm D call. The germline V gene encodes CDR1 MNHEY and CDR2 SVGAGI. CDR3 length: 13 amino acids. The V end was cut by 6 bases, the J end by 2 bases, with 11 bases between. The CDR3 coding sequence is TGTGCCAGCAGGAAAGACGGAACCTACGAGCAGTACTTC. It is translated as CASRKDGTYEQYF.

This clonotype was seen more than once but under ten times. V is TRBV6-6 and J is TRBJ1-4; the D gene is possibly TRBD1 (6 bases). Germline lookup yields CDR1 MNHNY and CDR2 SVGAGI (reference sequence). This CDR3 comprises 14 residues. The ends were cut back, 7 bases at V and 6 bases at J, with 15 bases in the middle. Here the CDR3 reads CASTPRGADEKLFF. Here the CDR3 DNA reads TGTGCCAGCACCCCTCGGGGGGCCGATGAAAAACTGTTTTTT.

Only a few counts were recorded for this clonotype. The V call is TRBV19, the J call TRBJ1-5; D may be TRBD1 (6 bases). Germline V gene data show CDR1 as LNHDA and CDR2 as SQIVND (reference sequence). The V end was cut by 0 bases, the J end by 3 bases, with 12 bases between. The CDR3 is 16 amino acids. CDR3 region: CASSIDRTEDNQPQHF. CDR3 DNA: TGTGCCAGTAGTATAGATCGGACAGAAGACAATCAGCCCCAGCATTTT. The variable domain in full, with the rest retrieved from reference TRBV19 and TRBJ1-5, is DGGITQSPKYLFRKEGQNVTLSCEQNLNHDAMYWYRQDPGQGLRLIYYSQIVNDFQKGDIAEGYSVSREKKESFPLTVTSAQKNPTAFYLCASSIDRTEDNQPQHFGDGTRLSIL.

The chain couples TRBV6-5 to TRBJ2-7; TRBD1 matches 10 bases. This CDR3 contains 19 residues. Germline assignment: CDR1 MNHEY and CDR2 SVGAGI. The V and J ends lost 6 bases and 1 base, in that order; junction bases with no gene match: 18. The CDR3 bases are TGTGCCAGCAGCCTACCGGGGGGATACCGGGGACAGGGGTCCTACGAGCAGTACGTC. It translates to CASSLPGGYRGQGSYEQYV.

The V and J genes are TRBV7-2 and TRBJ1-5, with D tentatively TRBD1 (6 bases). V was clipped by 3 bases and J by 10 bases, with 13 bases between them. This CDR3 is 13 amino acids long. CDR1 and CDR2 from the germline V gene are SGHTA and FQGNSA. This chain's CDR3 is CASSLFPGGPQHF. For the CDR3, the DNA is TGTGCCAGCAGCTTGTTTCCTGGGGGCCCCCAGCATTTT.

Turning to this clonotype: Possible read error: a much larger clone is one base away. Here the CDR3 omits its conserved ending phenylalanine or tryptophan, so a read error is the likely source. This rearrangement joins TRBV12-3 or TRBV12-4 to TRBJ2-7; maybe TRBD1 (5 bases). Trimming shortened V by 6 bases and J by 5 bases, and 23 bases separated the two germline ends. This CDR3 is 16 amino acids long. CDR3 coding DNA: TGTGCCAGCAGCCCCCCACCAATAGGCAGGGCCCACGAGCAGTACTTA. This encodes CASSPPPIGRAHEQYL.

The rearrangement links TRBV6-5 to TRBJ2-3; TRBD2 is a possible D gene (7 bases). Germline values: CDR1 MNHEY, CDR2 SVGAGI. This CDR3 comprises 16 residues. Between the trimmed V and J ends, which lost 2 bases and 3 bases, there was a span of 15 bases. The CDR3 sequence is CASSYGGGARTDTQYF. As DNA, the CDR3 is TGTGCCAGCAGTTACGGGGGGGGGGCCAGGACAGATACGCAGTATTTT.

This sequence joins TRBV11-2 and TRBJ2-7; D is perhaps TRBD1 (6 bases). The germline gives CDR1 SGHAT, CDR2 FQNNGV. V gave up 5 bases and J gave up 1 base, with 9 bases separating them. The CDR3 is 13 amino acids. The CDR3, as DNA: TGTGCCAGCAGCGGACAGTTATCCTACGAGCAGTACGTC. It yields the protein CASSGQLSYEQYV.

This clonotype was detected only a few times. V gene TRBV13 combines with J gene TRBJ2-3, with 14 bases fitting TRBD2. Trimming removed 8 bases from V and 4 bases from J; junction bases left unmatched: 8. The CDR3 covers 16 residues. The germline CDR1 and CDR2 sequences are PRHDT and FYEKMQ (reference sequence). CDR3 DNA sequence: TGTGCCAGCGGGAGACTAGCGGGGGGGCGGCCAGATACGCAGTATTTT. Its translation is CASGRLAGGRPDTQYF.

This clonotype was recorded a few times. The V and J genes are TRBV5-1 and TRBJ1-6; D unclear. The CDR3 has 13 residues. Trimming took 4 bases from V and 5 from J, leaving 7 bases between them. Germline V gene lookup returns CDR1 SGHRS and CDR2 YFSETQ. CDR3 sequence reads: CASSRQNNSPLHF. The CDR3 DNA follows: TGCGCCAGCAGCCGGCAGAATAATTCACCCCTCCACTTT.

Judged by abundance, this clonotype is medium-sized. This sequence joins TRBV19 and TRBJ2-2; 9 bases fit TRBD1. Germline assignment: CDR1 LNHDA and CDR2 SQIVND (reference sequence). The CDR3 is 16 amino acids. With 5 bases clipped from V and 5 bases from J, the junction kept 9 bases outside the gene matches. The CDR3 DNA sequence: TGTGCCAGTAGTCTCGACAGGGGGGCGGGGACCGGGGAGCTGTTTTTT. This sequence encodes CASSLDRGAGTGELFF.

Relative to its sample, this clonotype is medium-sized. This rearrangement joins TRBV20-1 to TRBJ1-2, with D possibly TRBD1 on 6 matching bases. This CDR3 has 13 residues. Per the germline V gene, CDR1 is DFQATT and CDR2 is SNEGSKA (reference sequence). Trimming cost V 3 bases and J 2 bases, with 10 bases left between them. Here the CDR3 DNA reads TGCAGTGCTAGTAGGGGGAAGAACTATGGCTACACCTTC. It encodes CSASRGKNYGYTF.